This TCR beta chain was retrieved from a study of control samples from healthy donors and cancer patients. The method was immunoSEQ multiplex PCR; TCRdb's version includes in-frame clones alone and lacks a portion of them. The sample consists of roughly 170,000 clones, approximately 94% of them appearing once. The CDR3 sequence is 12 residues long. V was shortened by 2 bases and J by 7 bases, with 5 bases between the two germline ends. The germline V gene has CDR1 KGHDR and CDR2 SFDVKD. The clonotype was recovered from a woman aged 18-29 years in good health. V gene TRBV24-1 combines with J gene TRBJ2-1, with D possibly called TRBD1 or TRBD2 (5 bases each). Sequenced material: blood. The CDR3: CATSDWGNEQFF. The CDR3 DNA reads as TGTGCCACCAGTGATTGGGGGAATGAGCAGTTCTTC.